A single sample gave rise to the 8 T cell receptor beta chains below, sequenced in a study of blood T cells in healthy people across ages. A sample-barcoded 5' primer and a J-beta primer mix were used in a second PCR of about 7 to 12 cycles. TCRdb analysed the 5' RACE reads with MiXCR anew, one entry per CDR3 protein. The sample holds about 840,000 distinct CDR3 sequences, 25% to 35% seen once. The sample was also reused in another study, on T cells of mothers and their children.

Material for sequencing was blood. Every receptor here comes from a woman between 40 and 55 years old in good health.

This clonotype was counted at least ten times. This sequence joins TRBV20-1 and TRBJ1-1, with D maybe TRBD1 (6 bases). The CDR3 is 14 residues long. Germline V gene data show CDR1 as DFQATT and CDR2 as SNEGSKA (reference sequence). Trimming left V 6 bases short and J 1 base short, with 15 bases between. CDR3: CSAPKQGRNTEAFF. The CDR3, as DNA: TGCAGTGCCCCGAAACAGGGCAGGAACACTGAAGCTTTCTTT.

This clonotype was counted a few times. The rearrangement links TRBV24-1 to TRBJ1-2; 10 nucleotides line up with TRBD1. The CDR3 consists of 15 residues. Germline V gives CDR1 KGHDR, CDR2 SFDVKD. J gave up 5 bases and V 2 bases, and 4 bases lay outside the gene matches. This CDR3 is CATSDSRTGGYGYTF. DNA for the CDR3: TGTGCCACCAGTGATTCCCGGACAGGGGGGTATGGCTACACCTTC.

With regard to this clonotype: At one boundary the junction diverges from the germline segment, which might be a read error. The chain links TRBV7-7 to TRBJ2-1; the match to TRBD2 covers 11 bases. The CDR3 contains 18 residues. Germline V gene lookup returns CDR1 SSHAT and CDR2 FNYEAQ (reference sequence). The CDR3 here is CASSRGLAGGDSSDEQFF. The CDR3 DNA sequence: TGTGCTAGCAGCAGAGGGCTAGCGGGGGGCGATAGCTCGGATGAGCAGTTCTTC.

The sample holds many counts of this clonotype. This rearrangement joins TRBV29-1 to TRBJ1-4; TRBD1 agrees at 9 bases. The CDR3 has 14 residues. CDR1 and CDR2 from the germline V gene are SQVTM and ANQGSEA. V shed 1 base, J shed 5 bases, and the junction held 2 bases outside the gene matches. Written as DNA, the CDR3 is TGCAGCGTTGAAGGGACAGGGGACAATGAAAAACTGTTTTTT. Its translation: CSVEGTGDNEKLFF.

The table lists this clonotype with a few counts. The V and J genes are TRBV7-2 and TRBJ2-3, with TRBD2 matching over 8 bases. The junction had 10 bases not matched to a gene; V was cut back by 5 bases and J by 9 bases. Germline V gene lookup returns CDR1 SGHTA and CDR2 FQGNSA. CDR3 length: 14 amino acids. The CDR3 DNA is TGTGCCAGCAGCACCGCGGGGGGTCATGGAACGCAGTATTTT. Its protein is CASSTAGGHGTQYF.

This clonotype has only a few counts. The chain carries TRBV28 and TRBJ2-7; perhaps TRBD1 as D (6 bases). CDR3 length equals 14 residues. V gave up 4 bases and J gave up 6 bases, with 16 bases separating them. Germline CDR1 and CDR2: MDHEN and SYDVKM. The CDR3 loop reads CASSSQGIPREQYF. The CDR3 DNA follows: TGTGCCAGCAGTTCCCAGGGGATCCCACGCGAGCAGTACTTC.

This clonotype was recorded many times. The V call is TRBV25-1, the J call TRBJ2-1; no definite D call. The V gene's germline CDR1 is MGHDK and CDR2 SYGVNS. This CDR3 is 16 amino acids long. V lost 4 bases, J lost 0 bases, and 13 bases lay in between. For the CDR3, the DNA is TGTGCCAGCAGTGCCCACCACTCGAGCTCCTACAATGAGCAGTTCTTC. Encoded protein: CASSAHHSSSYNEQFF.

The V call is TRBV7-3, the J call TRBJ2-3; 9 positions match TRBD2. Germline CDR1 reads SGHTA; CDR2 reads FQGTGA. Trimming at V came to 5 bases and at J to 4 bases, leaving 19 bases not matched to a gene. The CDR3 loop spans 19 amino acids. The CDR3: CASSRPTGTSRGGPDTQYF. The DNA for the CDR3 is TGTGCCAGCAGCCGCCCTACCGGGACTAGCAGGGGGGGGCCAGATACGCAGTATTTT.